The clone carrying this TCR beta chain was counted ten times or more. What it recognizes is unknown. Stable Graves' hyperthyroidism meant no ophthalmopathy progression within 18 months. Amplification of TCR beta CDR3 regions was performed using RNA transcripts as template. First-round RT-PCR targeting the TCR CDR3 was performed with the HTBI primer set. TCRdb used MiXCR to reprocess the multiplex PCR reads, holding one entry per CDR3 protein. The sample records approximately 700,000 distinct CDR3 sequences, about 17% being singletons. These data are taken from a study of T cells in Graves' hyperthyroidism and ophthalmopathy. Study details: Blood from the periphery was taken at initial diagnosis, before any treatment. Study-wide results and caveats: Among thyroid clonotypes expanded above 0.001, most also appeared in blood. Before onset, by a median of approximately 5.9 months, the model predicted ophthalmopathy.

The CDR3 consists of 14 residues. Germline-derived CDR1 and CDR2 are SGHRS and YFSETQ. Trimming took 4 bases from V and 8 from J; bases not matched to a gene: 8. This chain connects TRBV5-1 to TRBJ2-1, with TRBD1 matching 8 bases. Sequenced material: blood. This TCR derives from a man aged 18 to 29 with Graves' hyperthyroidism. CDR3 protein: CASSTGGRRDEQFF. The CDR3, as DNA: TGCGCCAGCAGCACAGGGGGGAGACGGGATGAGCAGTTCTTC.